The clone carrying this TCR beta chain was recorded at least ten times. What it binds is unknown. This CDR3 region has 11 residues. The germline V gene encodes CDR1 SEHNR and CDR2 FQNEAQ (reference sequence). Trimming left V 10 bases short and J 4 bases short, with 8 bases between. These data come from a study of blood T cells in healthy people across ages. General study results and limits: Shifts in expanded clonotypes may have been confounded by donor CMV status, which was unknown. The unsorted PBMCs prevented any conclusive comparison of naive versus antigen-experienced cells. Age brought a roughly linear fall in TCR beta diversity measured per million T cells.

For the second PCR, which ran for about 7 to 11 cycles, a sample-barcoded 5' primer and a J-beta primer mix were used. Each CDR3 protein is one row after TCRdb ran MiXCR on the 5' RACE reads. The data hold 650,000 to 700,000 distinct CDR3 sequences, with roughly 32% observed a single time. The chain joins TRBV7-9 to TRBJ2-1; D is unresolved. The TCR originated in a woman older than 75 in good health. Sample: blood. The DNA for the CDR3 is TGTGCCACTTCCCAGTACAATGAGCAGTTCTTC. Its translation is CATSQYNEQFF. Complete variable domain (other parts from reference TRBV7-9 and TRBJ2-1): DTGVSQNPRHKITKRGQNVTFRCDPISEHNRLYWYRQTLGQGPEFLTYFQNEAQLEKSRLLSDRFSAERPKGSFSTLEIQRTEQGDSAMYLCATSQYNEQFFGPGTRLTVL.